The sequence of this T cell receptor beta chain was determined in a study of beta chain features in type 1 diabetes. The wider study: Age and gender were similar between patients and healthy donors, as were cell yields.

Between the trimmed V and J ends, which lost 2 bases and 5 bases, there was a span of 12 bases. Germline-derived CDR1 and CDR2 are MNHNY and SVGAGI (reference sequence). CDR3 length equals 14 residues. Study findings and constraints: TCRB CDR3 length was moderately but significantly reduced in all four CD4+ subsets of Type 1 diabetes patients.

Every isolated RNA sample was fully reverse transcribed, so sequencing captured expressed TCRB transcripts. The data were produced by immunoSEQ multiplex PCR, yet TCRdb's version contains in-frame clones alone and is incomplete. The profile shows about 170,000 clones, less than 9.5% of them singletons. The collection from each donor was one heparinised blood draw averaging about 116 mL. A sort by CD45RO/CCR7/CD25/CD127/CD95/CD27 yielded CD4+ naive, central memory, regulatory and stem cell-like memory cells. Turning to this clone: Its specificity is not known.

The sequenced sample consisted of central memory CD4+ T cells from blood. The chain joins TRBV6-6 to TRBJ1-2; weak D call: TRBD1 (5 bases). This sequence originates from a woman between 40 and 50 years old with type 1 diabetes. The CDR3 DNA sequence: TGTGCCAGCAGTTACAAGGGGATCGAGTATGGCTACACCTTC. Residues: CASSYKGIEYGYTF.